This T cell receptor beta chain was recorded in a study of cytomegalovirus exposure and HLA in healthy donors. This clone has a handful of counts. Within the sample, other DNA sequences also encode this same CDR3. Trimming pared 3 bases from V and 4 bases from J, leaving 4 bases between. The CDR3 sequence is 12 residues long. Per the germline V gene, CDR1 is MNHEY and CDR2 is SMNVEV (reference sequence). Researchers ran the PCR with 60 Vbeta and 13 Jbeta primers. This table comes from immunoSEQ multiplex PCR, and its TCRdb copy is limited to in-frame clones, with some not included. There are 100,000 to 150,000 clones in the sample; 65% to 75% occur only once, and approximately 4% lies in the top ten.

This receptor was taken from a man aged 40-50 years in good health and CMV-seropositive. Sequenced sample: PBMCs. The gene calls are TRBV27 and TRBJ1-5; D call uncertain. The DNA for the CDR3 is TGTGCCAGCAGTTTCCTTAATCAGCCCCAGCATTTT. Its translation: CASSFLNQPQHF.